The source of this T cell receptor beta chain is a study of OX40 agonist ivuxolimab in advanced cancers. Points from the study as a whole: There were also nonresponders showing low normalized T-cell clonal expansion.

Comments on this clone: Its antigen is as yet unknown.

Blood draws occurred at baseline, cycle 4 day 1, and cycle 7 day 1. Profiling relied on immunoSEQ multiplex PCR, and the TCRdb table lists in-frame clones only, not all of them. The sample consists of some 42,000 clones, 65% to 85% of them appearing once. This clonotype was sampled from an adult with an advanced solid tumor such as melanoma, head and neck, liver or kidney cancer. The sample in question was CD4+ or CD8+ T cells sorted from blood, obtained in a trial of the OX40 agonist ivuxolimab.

CDR3 amino acids: CASSSRTSGLTYEQYF. CDR3 sequence (DNA): TGTGCCAGCAGCTCGCGGACTAGCGGTTTAACCTACGAGCAGTACTTC. The rearrangement joins TRBV5-4 to TRBJ2-7; 10 nucleotides match TRBD2. This CDR3 contains 16 residues. The germline CDR1 and CDR2 sequences are SGHNT and YYREEE (reference sequence). With V trimmed by 3 bases and J by 2 bases, 8 bases remained unmatched. The complete variable domain, with remaining parts taken from reference TRBV5-4 and TRBJ2-7, reads ETGVTQSPTHLIKTRGQQVTLRCSSQSGHNTVSWYQQALGQGPQFIFQYYREEENGRGNFPPRFSGLQFPNYSSELNVNALELDDSALYLCASSSRTSGLTYEQYFGPGTRLTVT.